This T cell receptor (beta chain) was recovered during a study of CD8+ T cells in alopecia areata. Across the study: Tofacitinib exposure lasted 6 to 18 months, followed by 6 months off drug.

Researchers took lesional scalp punch biopsies and peripheral blood from people who were alopecia areata patients. Starting from PBMCs, sorting isolated CD4+ and CD8+ T cells. This CDR3 is 13 amino acids long. Trimming shortened V by 0 bases and J by 8 bases, and 10 bases separated the two germline ends. Per germline, CDR1 GTSNPN and CDR2 SVGIG (reference sequence). Isolated RNA was reverse transcribed into cDNA used as the sequencing template. Profiling relied on immunoSEQ multiplex PCR, and the TCRdb table lists in-frame clones only, not all of them. The sample records some 240,000 clones, around 62% being singletons.

This clonotype was sampled from a human donor with alopecia areata. The sample consisted of CD4+ T cells sorted from blood, taken at week 0. V gene TRBV30 combines with J gene TRBJ1-4; D not resolved. As DNA, the CDR3 is TGTGCCTGGAGTGTACGGTTTCACGAAAAACTGTTTTTT. Its protein product is CAWSVRFHEKLFF.